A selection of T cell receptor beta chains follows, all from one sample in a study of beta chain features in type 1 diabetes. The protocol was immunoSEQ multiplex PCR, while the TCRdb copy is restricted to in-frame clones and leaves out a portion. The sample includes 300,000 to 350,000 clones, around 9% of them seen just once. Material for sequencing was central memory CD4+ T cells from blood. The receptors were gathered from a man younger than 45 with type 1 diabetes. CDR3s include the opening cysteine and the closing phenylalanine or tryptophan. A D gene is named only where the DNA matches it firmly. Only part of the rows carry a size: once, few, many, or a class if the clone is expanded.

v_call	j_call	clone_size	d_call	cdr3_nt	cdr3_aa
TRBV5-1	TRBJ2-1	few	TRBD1	TGCGCCAGCAGCAGGACAGGAGGTTTGGATGAGCAGTTCTTC	CASSRTGGLDEQFF
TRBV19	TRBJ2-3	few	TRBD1	TGTGCCAGTAGGCGACAGGGGGAATTCCCAGATACGCAGTATTTT	CASRRQGEFPDTQYF
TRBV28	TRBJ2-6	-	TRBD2	TGTGCCAGTGGTCGGCTAGCGGGGGGTTCTGGGGCCAACGTCCTGACTTTC	CASGRLAGGSGANVLTF
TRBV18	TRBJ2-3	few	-	TGTGCCAGCTCACCACTGGACAGATCTAGCACAGATACGCAGTATTTT	CASSPLDRSSTDTQYF
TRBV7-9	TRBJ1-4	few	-	TGTGCCAGCAGTTTCCCCCCGGATGAAAAACTGTTTTTT	CASSFPPDEKLFF
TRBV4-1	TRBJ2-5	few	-	TGCGCCAGCAGCCTCGACCCATCGGCGGAGACCCAGTACTTC	CASSLDPSAETQYF
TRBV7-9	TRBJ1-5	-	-	TGTGCCAGCAGCTTAGGGGACTCCCCCTATCAGCCCCAGCATTTT	CASSLGDSPYQPQHF
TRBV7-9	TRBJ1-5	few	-	TGTGCCAGCAGCTTAGAGGGTGGTCAGCCCCAGCATTTT	CASSLEGGQPQHF
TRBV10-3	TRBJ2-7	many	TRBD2	TGTGCCATCAGTGGTGGGCAGGGAGGGGAGCAGTACTTC	CAISGGQGGEQYF
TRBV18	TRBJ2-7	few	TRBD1	TGTGCCAGCTCCTCACAGACTGACAGGGCCCACGAGCAGTACTTC	CASSSQTDRAHEQYF
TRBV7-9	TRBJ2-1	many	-	TGTGCCAGCAGGATTCATCAGAATGAGCAGTTCTTC	CASRIHQNEQFF
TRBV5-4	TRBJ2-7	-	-	TGTGCCAGCAGCCCTGCCGGGGCCGCCTACGAGCAGTACTTC	CASSPAGAAYEQYF
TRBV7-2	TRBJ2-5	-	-	TGTGCCAGCAGCTTGGGTAGTCAAGAGACCCAGTACTTC	CASSLGSQETQYF
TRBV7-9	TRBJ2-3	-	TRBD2	TGTGCCAGCAGCTTAGTAAGCGGGGGCAGCACAGATACGCAGTATTTT	CASSLVSGGSTDTQYF
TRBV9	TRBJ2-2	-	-	TGTGCCAGCAGCCCAGAGGAGACAGTGAACACCGGGGAGCTGTTTTTT	CASSPEETVNTGELFF
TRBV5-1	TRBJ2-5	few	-	TGCGCCAGCAGCTTGCGAACCCAGGGAACCCAAGAGACCCAGTACTTC	CASSLRTQGTQETQYF
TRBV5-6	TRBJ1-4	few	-	TGTGCCAGCAGCTTGGACGGGGGCTTCAGGACTAATGAAAAACTGTTTTTT	CASSLDGGFRTNEKLFF
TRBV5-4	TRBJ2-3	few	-	TGTGCCAGCAGCCTCCGGGACGGGGGCACAGATACGCAGTATTTT	CASSLRDGGTDTQYF
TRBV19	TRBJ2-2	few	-	TGTGCCAGTAGTGTGCAGGGTCTGATAACCGGGGAGCTGTTTTTT	CASSVQGLITGELFF
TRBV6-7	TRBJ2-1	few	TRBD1	TGTGCCAGCAGTTACGGTGGACAGGGCCTCTACAATGAGCAGTTCTTC	CASSYGGQGLYNEQFF
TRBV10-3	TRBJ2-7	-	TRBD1	TGTGCCATCAGTGCAGGACAGGGCTTAAACGAGCAGTACTTC	CAISAGQGLNEQYF
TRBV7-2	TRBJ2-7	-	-	TGTGCCAGCAGCTTGAGTCAGGGGAACTACGAGCAGTACTTC	CASSLSQGNYEQYF
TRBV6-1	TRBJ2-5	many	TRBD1	TGTGCCAGCAGCCCGGGACAGCCAGGAGAGACCCAGTACTTC	CASSPGQPGETQYF
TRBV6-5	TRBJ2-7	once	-	TGTGCCAGCAGTTACTCCTCCACCGTCCCGTACTTC	CASSYSSTVPYF
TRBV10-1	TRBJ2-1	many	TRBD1	TGCGCCAGCAGTCCGGGACAGGGGGCCTACAATGAGCAGTTCTTC	CASSPGQGAYNEQFF
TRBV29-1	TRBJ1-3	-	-	TGCAGCGTCTGGGATACCTCTGGAAACACCATATATTTT	CSVWDTSGNTIYF
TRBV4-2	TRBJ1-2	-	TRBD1	TGTGCCAGCAGCCAAGCGGGACAGGGGGCCACAATTAATGGCTACACCTTC	CASSQAGQGATINGYTF
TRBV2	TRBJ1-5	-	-	TGTGCCAGCAGTGTTGACAGCAATCAGCCCCAGCATTTT	CASSVDSNQPQHF